These 21 T cell receptor beta chains were sequenced from one sample in a study of T-cell reconstitution after alpha-beta-depleted transplantation in children. The library targeted TCRbeta and was prepared with unique molecular identifiers. TCRdb used MiXCR to reprocess the PCR reads, holding one entry per CDR3 protein. Of about 610,000 distinct CDR3 sequences listed, approximately 10% are singletons. The sequenced sample was PBMCs from the stem cell graft donor, obtained from the stem cell graft. These receptors all stem from a human donor who donated a stem cell graft to a child with acute myeloid leukemia.

The gene calls are TRBV4-1 and TRBJ2-6, with a possible D match to TRBD1 (6 bases). The V gene's germline CDR1 is MGHRA and CDR2 YSYEKL. The V gene lost 0 bases and the J gene lost 0 bases, with 24 bases spanning the gap. This CDR3 has 22 residues. CDR3 in amino acids: CASSQDDPPQGRAISGANVLTF. The CDR3 nucleotides are TGCGCCAGCAGCCAAGATGATCCCCCACAGGGTAGGGCGATCTCTGGGGCCAACGTCCTGACTTTC.

The gene calls are TRBV19 and TRBJ2-1, with TRBD2 identical over 10 bases. Germline V CDR1 and CDR2: LNHDA, SQIVND (reference sequence). The ends lost 4 bases at V and 0 bases at J; junction bases unmatched: 12. The CDR3 consists of 19 residues. CDR3 DNA: TGTGCCAGTAGTACTCCCTGGACTAGCGGACGGAGCTCCTACAATGAGCAGTTCTTC. Translation gives CASSTPWTSGRSSYNEQFF.

This clonotype was counted a few times. CDR3 residues: CASCWGGTNTGELFF. In DNA, the CDR3 is TGTGCCAGCTGCTGGGGGGGGACGAACACCGGGGAGCTGTTTTTT. The gene calls are TRBV2 and TRBJ2-2; TRBD2 matches 7 bases. Germline-derived CDR1 and CDR2 are SNHLY and FYNNEI. The junction had 6 bases not matched to a gene; V was cut back by 8 bases and J by 0 bases. The CDR3 contains 15 residues. Together with reference TRBV2 and TRBJ2-2, the CDR3 gives the full variable domain: EPEVTQTPSHQVTQMGQEVILRCVPISNHLYFYWYRQILGQKVEFLVSFYNNEISEKSEIFDDQFSVERPDGSNFTLKIRSTKLEDSAMYFCASCWGGTNTGELFFGEGSRLTVL.

This clonotype showed up many times. The rearrangement links TRBV20-1 to TRBJ2-7; TRBD2 matches 11 bases. The trim removed 5 bases at V and 4 bases at J, leaving 7 bases unmatched. Germline V lookup: CDR1 DFQATT, CDR2 SNEGSKA (reference sequence). The CDR3 loop spans 14 amino acids. As DNA, the CDR3 is TGCAGTGCTCGAACTAGCGGGAGCCGGTACGAGCAGTACTTC. This translates into CSARTSGSRYEQYF.

This clonotype has ten or more counts. The CDR3 protein is CASSPLTEYNEQFF. The CDR3 DNA is TGTGCCAGCAGCCCCCTCACTGAGTACAATGAGCAGTTCTTC. This chain joins TRBV3-1 and TRBJ2-1; D is unclear. Trimming took 4 bases from V and 4 from J, leaving 11 bases between them. The CDR3 loop spans 14 amino acids. Germline V lookup: CDR1 LGHDT, CDR2 YNNKEL (reference sequence).

This clonotype was observed a few times. The chain joins TRBV7-2 to TRBJ2-7; no firm D call. Germline CDR1 SGHTA, CDR2 FQGNSA. The CDR3 is 13 residues long. Trimming took 5 bases from V and 6 from J, leaving 14 bases between them. For the CDR3, the DNA is TGTGCCAGCAGCCCCCAAAGCTCCCGCGAGCAGTACTTC. Translation: CASSPQSSREQYF.

This clonotype was seen a handful of times. The chain has TRBV29-1 and TRBJ2-2, with 11 bases identical to TRBD2. The V segment lost 4 bases and the J segment 5 bases; nucleotides outside the gene matches: 9. CDR3 length: 16 amino acids. Per germline, CDR1 SQVTM and CDR2 ANQGSEA. The DNA for the CDR3 is TGCAGCGTTGTGGGTAGCGGGAGGGCCAGTACCGGGGAGCTGTTTTTT. Encoded protein: CSVVGSGRASTGELFF.

The V and J genes are TRBV4-3 and TRBJ1-5; unclear D gene. Germline CDR1 LGHNA, CDR2 YSLEER. The CDR3 spans 15 residues. Trimming removed 0 bases from V and 0 bases from J, with 6 bases in between. For the CDR3, the DNA is TGCGCCAGCAGCCAAGACGTTTATAGCAATCAGCCCCAGCATTTT. Amino acid sequence: CASSQDVYSNQPQHF.

This clonotype showed up just a few times. CDR3 coding DNA: TGTGCCAGCAGCGTAGGTCCAGGGATCACAGATACGCAGTATTTT. Residues: CASSVGPGITDTQYF. The V call is TRBV9, the J call TRBJ2-3; D perhaps matches TRBD1 (5 bases). This CDR3 has 15 amino acids. Germline V lookup: CDR1 SGDLS, CDR2 YYNGEE. V lost 0 bases and J lost 2, with 10 bases in between.

This clonotype was counted ten times or more. The rearrangement links TRBV27 to TRBJ2-1; D not resolved. The CDR3 covers 14 residues. Trimming took off 3 bases at V and 1 base at J, with 7 bases between the two ends. CDR1 and CDR2 (germline): MNHEY, SMNVEV (reference sequence). Written as DNA, the CDR3 is TGTGCCAGCAGTTTGCGAGTTTCCTACAATGAGCAGTTCTTC. It translates to CASSLRVSYNEQFF.

This clonotype has a handful of counts. The junction departs from germline at one end; a sequencing error may be responsible. V gene TRBV11-3 combines with J gene TRBJ1-5; no firm D call. Looked up from germline, CDR1 is SGHNT and CDR2 is YENEEA. CDR3 length: 10 residues. CDR3 loop: CASPPPRTYF. The CDR3 nucleotides are TGTGCCAGCCCCCCTCCCAGGACGTACTTT. Drawing the rest from reference TRBV11-3 and TRBJ1-5, the complete variable domain is EAGVVQSPRYKIIEKKQPVAFWCNPISGHNTLYWYLQNLGQGPELLIRYENEEAVDDSQLPKDRFSAERLKGVDSTLKIQPAELGDSAVYLCASPPPRTYFGDGTRLSIL.

To note about this clonotype: At one end the junction does not follow the germline gene, possibly because of a read error. The chain combines TRBV7-7 with TRBJ1-2, with TRBD1 as a possible D gene (5 bases). The CDR3 has 13 residues. Germline CDR1 reads SSHAT; CDR2 reads FNYEAQ (reference sequence). CDR3 DNA sequence: TGTGCTAGCAGTCACAAAAGGGGCTATGGCTACACCTTC. It is translated as CASSHKRGYGYTF.

This clonotype was detected a few times. The rearrangement joins TRBV7-9 to TRBJ2-5; D gene ambiguous. From germline, CDR1 is SEHNR and CDR2 FQNEAQ (reference sequence). The CDR3 length is 13 residues. Trimming left V 2 bases short and J 5 bases short, with 9 bases between. The CDR3 DNA sequence: TGTGCCAGCAGCTTACTGGGAACGGAGACCCAGTACTTC. This codes for CASSLLGTETQYF.

The V call is TRBV4-3, the J call TRBJ2-2, with D possibly being TRBD2 (5 bases). Germline V CDR1 and CDR2: LGHNA, YSLEER. This CDR3 spans 15 amino acids. V was pared by 0 bases and J by 8 bases, with 13 bases between. Here the CDR3 DNA reads TGCGCCAGCAGCCAAGATCAGACTATACCGGGGGAGCTGTTTTTT. Protein: CASSQDQTIPGELFF.

The V call is TRBV20-1, the J call TRBJ2-1; 9 positions agree with TRBD2. V trimming: 1 base; J trimming: 0 bases; junction bases outside the gene matches: 4. This CDR3 comprises 16 residues. Germline CDR1 and CDR2: DFQATT and SNEGSKA (reference sequence). The CDR3 reads CSARASGTSSYNEQFF. CDR3 nucleotide sequence: TGCAGTGCTAGAGCTAGCGGGACCAGCTCCTACAATGAGCAGTTCTTC.

This clonotype has more than one count but fewer than ten. In DNA form, the CDR3 reads TGCAGTTCCCAGGCGGGGGGTTACGGGTTCGAGACCCAGTACTTC. This sequence encodes CSSQAGGYGFETQYF. The chain has TRBV20-1 and TRBJ2-5; 8 bases map to TRBD2. The CDR3 spans 15 residues. The V gene end was trimmed by 8 bases and the J gene end by 5 bases; junction bases not matched to a gene: 16. CDR1 is DFQATT, CDR2 SNEGSKA, per germline (reference sequence).

This clonotype was observed a few times. The chain recombines TRBV6-5 with TRBJ2-3; 7 bases are a match to TRBD2. Germline V CDR1 and CDR2: MNHEY, SVGAGI. The CDR3 sequence is 16 residues long. The junction had 7 bases not matched to a gene; V was cut back by 2 bases and J by 2 bases. CDR3 protein: CASSYPVRGDTDTQYF. The DNA of the CDR3 is TGTGCCAGCAGTTACCCTGTACGGGGGGACACAGATACGCAGTATTTT.

This clonotype has ten or more counts. The J gene is TRBJ1-2, the V gene TRBV12-3 or TRBV12-4; TRBD1 is a possible D gene (6 bases). The CDR3 loop spans 15 amino acids. The V and J ends lost 6 bases and 4 bases respectively, with 18 bases between them. In DNA form, the CDR3 reads TGTGCCAGCAGCGTTTTGGGTACAGGGAGCTATGGCTACACCTTC. This encodes CASSVLGTGSYGYTF.

This clonotype has at least ten counts. The gene calls are TRBV7-2 and TRBJ2-7, with D unclear. The CDR3 sequence is 14 residues long. CDR1 SGHTA and CDR2 FQGNSA come from the germline V gene. V gave up 8 bases and J gave up 1 base, with 15 bases separating them. The CDR3: CASATPAASYEQYF. CDR3 coding DNA: TGTGCCAGCGCAACACCTGCGGCTTCCTACGAGCAGTACTTC.

The rearrangement uses TRBV20-1 and TRBJ2-1; perhaps TRBD2 as D (5 bases). Germline V gene sequence: CDR1 DFQATT, CDR2 SNEGSKA (reference sequence). This CDR3 has 14 residues. The V end was cut by 5 bases, the J end by 8 bases, with 19 bases between. CDR3 in DNA: TGCAGTGCTCCCGGGTCTCCTAGCTCCGATGAGCAGTTCTTC. Protein: CSAPGSPSSDEQFF.

This clonotype was detected a few times. This rearrangement joins TRBV24-1 to TRBJ1-2; the match to TRBD1 covers 12 bases. Per the germline V gene, CDR1 is KGHDR and CDR2 is SFDVKD. Trimming cost V 3 bases and J 5 bases; bases outside gene matches: 9. CDR3 length: 17 amino acids. The DNA for the CDR3 is TGTGCCACCAGTGATCCCGGTGCGGGACAGGGGGCGTATGGCTACACCTTC. Translated, it gives CATSDPGAGQGAYGYTF.